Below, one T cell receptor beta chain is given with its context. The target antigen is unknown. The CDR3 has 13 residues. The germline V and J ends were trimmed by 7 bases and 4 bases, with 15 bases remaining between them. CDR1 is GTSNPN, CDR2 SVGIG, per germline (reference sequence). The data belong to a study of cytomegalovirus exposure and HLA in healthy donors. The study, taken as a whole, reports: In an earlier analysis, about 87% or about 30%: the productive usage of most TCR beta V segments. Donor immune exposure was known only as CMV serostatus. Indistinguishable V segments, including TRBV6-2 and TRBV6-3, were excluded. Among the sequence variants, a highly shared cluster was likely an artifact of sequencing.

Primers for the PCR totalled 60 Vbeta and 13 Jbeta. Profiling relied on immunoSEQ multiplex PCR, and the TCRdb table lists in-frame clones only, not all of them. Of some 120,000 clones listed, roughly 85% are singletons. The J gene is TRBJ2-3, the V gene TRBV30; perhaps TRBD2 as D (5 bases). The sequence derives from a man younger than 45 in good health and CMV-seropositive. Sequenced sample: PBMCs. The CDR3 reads CASYGVLADTQYF. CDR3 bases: TGTGCCTCCTACGGGGTCCTGGCAGATACGCAGTATTTT.